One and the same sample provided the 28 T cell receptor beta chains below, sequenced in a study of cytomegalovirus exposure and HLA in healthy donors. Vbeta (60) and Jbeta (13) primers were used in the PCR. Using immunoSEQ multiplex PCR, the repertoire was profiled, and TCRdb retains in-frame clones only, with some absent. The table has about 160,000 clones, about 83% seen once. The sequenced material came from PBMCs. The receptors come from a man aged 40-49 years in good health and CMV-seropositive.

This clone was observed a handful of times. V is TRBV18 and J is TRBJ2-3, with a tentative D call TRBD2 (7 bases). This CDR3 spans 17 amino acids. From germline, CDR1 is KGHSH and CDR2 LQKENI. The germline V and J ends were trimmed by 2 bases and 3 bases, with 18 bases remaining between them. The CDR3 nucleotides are TGTGCCAGCTCACCATTCGGGGGGCAAGTCAGGACAGATACGCAGTATTTT. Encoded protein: CASSPFGGQVRTDTQYF.

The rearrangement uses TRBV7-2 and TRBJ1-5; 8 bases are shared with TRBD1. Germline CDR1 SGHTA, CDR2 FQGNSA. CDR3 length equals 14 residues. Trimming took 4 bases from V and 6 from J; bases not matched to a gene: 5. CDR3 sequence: CASSSSGGSQPQHF. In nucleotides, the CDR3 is TGTGCCAGCAGCTCCTCAGGGGGCTCTCAGCCCCAGCATTTT. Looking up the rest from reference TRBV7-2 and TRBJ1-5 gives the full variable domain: GAGVSQSPSNKVTEKGKDVELRCDPISGHTALYWYRQSLGQGLEFLIYFQGNSAPDKSGLPSDRFSAERTGGSVSTLTIQRTQQEDSAVYLCASSSSGGSQPQHFGDGTRLSIL.

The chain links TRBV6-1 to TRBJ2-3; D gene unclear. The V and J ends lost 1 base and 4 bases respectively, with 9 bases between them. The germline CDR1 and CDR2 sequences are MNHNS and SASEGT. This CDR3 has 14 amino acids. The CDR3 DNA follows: TGTGCCAGCAGTGAAGGTCGTCTAGCAGATACGCAGTATTTT. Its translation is CASSEGRLADTQYF.

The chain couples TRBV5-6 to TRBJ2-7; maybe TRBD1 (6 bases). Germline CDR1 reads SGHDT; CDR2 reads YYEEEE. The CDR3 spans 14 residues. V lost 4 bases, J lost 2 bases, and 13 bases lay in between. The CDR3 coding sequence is TGTGCCAGCAGCGCGAGAGGACAGCCCTACGAGCAGTACTTC. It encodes CASSARGQPYEQYF. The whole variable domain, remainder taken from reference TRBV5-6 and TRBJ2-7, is DAGVTQSPTHLIKTRGQQVTLRCSPKSGHDTVSWYQQALGQGPQFIFQYYEEEERQRGNFPDRFSGHQFPNYSSELNVNALLLGDSALYLCASSARGQPYEQYFGPGTRLTVT.

Here the CDR3 reads CASSRSVQETQYF. Written as DNA, the CDR3 is TGTGCCAGCAGCAGATCGGTACAAGAGACCCAGTACTTC. This chain joins TRBV11-3 and TRBJ2-5; D is unclear. The CDR3 runs to 13 residues. With 5 bases removed from V and 2 bases from J, the gap between germline ends came to 9 bases. Germline V lookup: CDR1 SGHNT, CDR2 YENEEA.

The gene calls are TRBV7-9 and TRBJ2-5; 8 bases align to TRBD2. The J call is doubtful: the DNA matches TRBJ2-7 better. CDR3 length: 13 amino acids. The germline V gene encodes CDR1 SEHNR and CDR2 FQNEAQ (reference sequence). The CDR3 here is CASSPDGGAEQYF. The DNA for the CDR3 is TGTGCCAGCAGCCCAGACGGGGGGGCCGAGCAGTACTTC.

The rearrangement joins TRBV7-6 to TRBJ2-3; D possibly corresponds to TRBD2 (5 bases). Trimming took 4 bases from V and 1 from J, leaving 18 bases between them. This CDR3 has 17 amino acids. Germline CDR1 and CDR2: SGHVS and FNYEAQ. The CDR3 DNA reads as TGTGCCAGCAGCTCCGGCCTGGTCGGGAACTGCACAGATACGCAGTATTTT. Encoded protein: CASSSGLVGNCTDTQYF.

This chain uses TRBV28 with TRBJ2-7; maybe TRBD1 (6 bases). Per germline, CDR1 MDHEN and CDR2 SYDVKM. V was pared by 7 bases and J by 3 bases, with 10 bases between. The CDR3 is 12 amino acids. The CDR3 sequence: CASTGAHYEQYF. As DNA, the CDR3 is TGTGCCAGCACAGGGGCCCACTACGAGCAGTACTTC.

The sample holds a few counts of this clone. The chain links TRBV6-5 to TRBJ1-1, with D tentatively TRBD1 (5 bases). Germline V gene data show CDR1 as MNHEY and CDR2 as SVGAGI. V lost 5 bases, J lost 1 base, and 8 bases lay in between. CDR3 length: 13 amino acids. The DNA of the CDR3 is TGTGCCAGCAGTCCGGGGGGGAACACTGAAGCTTTCTTT. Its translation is CASSPGGNTEAFF.

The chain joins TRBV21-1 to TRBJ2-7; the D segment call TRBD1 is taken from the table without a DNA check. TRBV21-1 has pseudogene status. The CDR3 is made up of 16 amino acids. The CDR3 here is CASSKDSPTENYEQYF. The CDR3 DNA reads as TGTGCCAGCAGCAAAGACTCTCCGACAGAAAACTACGAGCAGTACTTC.

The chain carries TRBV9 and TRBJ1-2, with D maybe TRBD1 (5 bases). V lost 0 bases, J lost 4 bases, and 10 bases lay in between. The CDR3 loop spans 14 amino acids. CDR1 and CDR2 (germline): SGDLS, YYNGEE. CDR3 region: CASSVGGEGYGYTF. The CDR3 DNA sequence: TGTGCCAGCAGCGTAGGGGGGGAGGGCTATGGCTACACCTTC.

CDR3 protein: CATKPGQGLGGYTF. For the CDR3, the DNA is TGTGCCACCAAACCGGGACAGGGTTTGGGTGGCTACACCTTC. The rearrangement uses TRBV6-5 and TRBJ1-2, with TRBD1 matching 9 bases. With V trimmed by 10 bases and J by 7 bases, 13 bases remained unmatched. The CDR3 runs to 14 residues. The germline V gene encodes CDR1 MNHEY and CDR2 SVGAGI.

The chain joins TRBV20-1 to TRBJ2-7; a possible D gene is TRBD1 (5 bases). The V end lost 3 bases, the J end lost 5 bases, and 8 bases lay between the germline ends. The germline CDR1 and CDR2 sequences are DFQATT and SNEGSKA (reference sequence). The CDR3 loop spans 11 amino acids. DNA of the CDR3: TGCAGTGCTAGGGCAGGGCACGAGCAGTACTTC. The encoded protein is CSARAGHEQYF.

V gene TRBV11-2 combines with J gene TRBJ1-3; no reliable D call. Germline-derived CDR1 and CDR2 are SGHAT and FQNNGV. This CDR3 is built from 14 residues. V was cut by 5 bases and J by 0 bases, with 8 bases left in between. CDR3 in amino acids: CASSRRTSGNTIYF. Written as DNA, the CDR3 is TGTGCCAGCAGCCGGAGAACCTCTGGAAACACCATATATTTT.

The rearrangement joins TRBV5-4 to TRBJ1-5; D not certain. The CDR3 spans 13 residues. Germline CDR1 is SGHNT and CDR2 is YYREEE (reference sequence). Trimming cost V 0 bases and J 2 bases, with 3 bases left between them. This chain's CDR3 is CASSLAGNQPQHF. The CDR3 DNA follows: TGTGCCAGCAGCTTGGCCGGCAATCAGCCCCAGCATTTT.

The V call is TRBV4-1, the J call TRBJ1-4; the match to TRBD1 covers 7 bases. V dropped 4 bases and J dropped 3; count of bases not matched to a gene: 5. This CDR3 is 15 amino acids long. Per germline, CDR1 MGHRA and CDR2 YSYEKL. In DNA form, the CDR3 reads TGCGCCAGCAGCCGGTTGGGGACAGCTAATGAAAAACTGTTTTTT. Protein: CASSRLGTANEKLFF.

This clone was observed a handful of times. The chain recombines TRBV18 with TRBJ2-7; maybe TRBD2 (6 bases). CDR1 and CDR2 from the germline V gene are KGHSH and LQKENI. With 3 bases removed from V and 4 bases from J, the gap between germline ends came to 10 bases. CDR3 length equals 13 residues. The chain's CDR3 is CASSPYAGYEQYF. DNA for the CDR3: TGTGCCAGCTCACCTTATGCGGGGTACGAGCAGTACTTC.

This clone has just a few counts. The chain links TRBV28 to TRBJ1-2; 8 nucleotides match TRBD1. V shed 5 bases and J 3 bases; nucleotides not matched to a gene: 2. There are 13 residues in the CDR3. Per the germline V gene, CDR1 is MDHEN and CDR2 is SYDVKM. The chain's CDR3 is CASSTTGDYGYTF. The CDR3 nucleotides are TGTGCCAGCAGTACGACAGGGGACTATGGCTACACCTTC.

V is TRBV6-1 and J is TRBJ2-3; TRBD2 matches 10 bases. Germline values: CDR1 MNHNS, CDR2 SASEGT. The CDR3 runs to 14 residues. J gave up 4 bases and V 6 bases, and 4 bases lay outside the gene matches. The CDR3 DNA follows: TGTGCCAGCAGCCTAGCGGGAGCACCAGATACGCAGTATTTT. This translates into CASSLAGAPDTQYF.

The CDR3 nucleotides read TGCGCCAGCAGCTTAGGACAGCCAGAGACCCAGTACTTC. Translated, it gives CASSLGQPETQYF. The chain is built from TRBV5-1 and TRBJ2-5; D might be TRBD1 (6 bases). The V and J ends lost 2 bases and 4 bases respectively, with 9 bases between them. The CDR3 has 13 residues. Germline CDR1 SGHRS, CDR2 YFSETQ.

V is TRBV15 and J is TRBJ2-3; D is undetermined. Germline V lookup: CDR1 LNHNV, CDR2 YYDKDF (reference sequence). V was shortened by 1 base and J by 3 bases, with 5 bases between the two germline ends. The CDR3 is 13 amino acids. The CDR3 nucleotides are TGTGCCACCAGCAGAGGGAGTACAGATACGCAGTATTTT. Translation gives CATSRGSTDTQYF.

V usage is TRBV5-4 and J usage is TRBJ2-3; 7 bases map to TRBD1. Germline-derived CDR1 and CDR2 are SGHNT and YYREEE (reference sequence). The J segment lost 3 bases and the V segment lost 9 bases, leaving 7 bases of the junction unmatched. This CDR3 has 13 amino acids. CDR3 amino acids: CAKPDRYTDTQYF. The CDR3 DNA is TGTGCCAAGCCGGACAGGTATACAGATACGCAGTATTTT. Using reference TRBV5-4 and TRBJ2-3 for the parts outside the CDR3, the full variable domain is ETGVTQSPTHLIKTRGQQVTLRCSSQSGHNTVSWYQQALGQGPQFIFQYYREEENGRGNFPPRFSGLQFPNYSSELNVNALELDDSALYLCAKPDRYTDTQYFGPGTRLTVL.

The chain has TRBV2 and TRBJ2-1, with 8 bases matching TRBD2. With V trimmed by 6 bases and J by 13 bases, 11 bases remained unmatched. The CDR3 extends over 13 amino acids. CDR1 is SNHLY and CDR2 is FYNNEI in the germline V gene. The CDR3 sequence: CASRATGTRDQFF. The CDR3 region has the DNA TGTGCCAGCAGAGCAACCGGGACTAGAGATCAGTTCTTC.

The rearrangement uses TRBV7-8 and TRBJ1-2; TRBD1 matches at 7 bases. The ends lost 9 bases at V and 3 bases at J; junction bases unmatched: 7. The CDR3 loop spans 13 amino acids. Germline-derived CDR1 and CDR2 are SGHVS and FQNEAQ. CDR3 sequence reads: CASGRGLDYGYTF. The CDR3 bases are TGTGCCAGTGGAAGGGGGCTCGACTATGGCTACACCTTC. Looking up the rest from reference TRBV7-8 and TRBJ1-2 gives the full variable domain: GAGVSQSPRYKVAKRGQDVALRCDPISGHVSLFWYQQALGQGPEFLTYFQNEAQLDKSGLPSDRFFAERPEGSVSTLKIQRTQQEDSAVYLCASGRGLDYGYTFGSGTRLTVV.

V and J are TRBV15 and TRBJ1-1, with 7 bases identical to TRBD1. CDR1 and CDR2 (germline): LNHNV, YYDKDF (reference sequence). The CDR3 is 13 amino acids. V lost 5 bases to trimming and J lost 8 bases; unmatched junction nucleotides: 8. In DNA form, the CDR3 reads TGTGCCACCAGCCTCGACAGGGTTGAGGAAGCTTTCTTT. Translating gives CATSLDRVEEAFF.

Here the CDR3 DNA reads TGTGCCAGCACTTGGGCTAGCGGACCCACCGGGGAGCTGTTTTTT. Its protein product is CASTWASGPTGELFF. The J gene is TRBJ2-2, the V gene TRBV27; TRBD2 agrees at 7 bases. V shed 7 bases, J shed 4 bases, and the junction held 9 bases outside the gene matches. The CDR3 loop spans 15 amino acids. Germline lookup yields CDR1 MNHEY and CDR2 SMNVEV (reference sequence).

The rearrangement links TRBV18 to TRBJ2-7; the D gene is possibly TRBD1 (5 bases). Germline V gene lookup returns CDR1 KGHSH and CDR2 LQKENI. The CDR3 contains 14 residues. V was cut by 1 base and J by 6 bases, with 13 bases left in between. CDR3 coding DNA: TGTGCCAGCTCACCACGACAGTTTAGCAGCGAGCAGTACTTC. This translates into CASSPRQFSSEQYF.

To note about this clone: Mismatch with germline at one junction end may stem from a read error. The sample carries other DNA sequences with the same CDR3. The CDR3 here is CASSQRERNTEAFF. The CDR3 nucleotides are TGTGCCAGCAGCCAGAGGGAAAGGAACACCGAAGCTTTCTTT. The chain links TRBV11-2 to TRBJ1-1; D gene ambiguous. This CDR3 has 14 amino acids. The germline V gene encodes CDR1 SGHAT and CDR2 FQNNGV.